Given below is one TCR beta chain in context. The source of the sample is a study of shared clonotypes between healthy human individuals. Donation came from healthy HIV-negative adults that had no recent acute infections or vaccinations. Those who donated, Caucasian adults without exception, all lived in Nashville, Tennessee. Here immunoSEQ multiplex PCR was the method, and the copy in TCRdb shows in-frame clones only, minus some. This repertoire shows more than 400,000 clones, about 96% found once; its top ten account for about 0.064%. Sequencing was done on a sample of naive CD4+ T cells sorted from blood. Described subset: CD45RA+ positively selected. The receptor's source is a woman aged 30 to 39 in good health.

In nucleotides, the CDR3 is TGTGCCAGTAGTCCCGCCCACAGGTACTTATATGACGAGCAGTACTTC. This translates into CASSPAHRYLYDEQYF. This rearrangement joins TRBV19 to TRBJ2-7, with D perhaps TRBD1 (5 bases). V was trimmed by 5 bases and J by 5 bases, leaving 22 bases between them. The CDR3 covers 16 residues. Per the germline V gene, CDR1 is LNHDA and CDR2 is SQIVND (reference sequence).